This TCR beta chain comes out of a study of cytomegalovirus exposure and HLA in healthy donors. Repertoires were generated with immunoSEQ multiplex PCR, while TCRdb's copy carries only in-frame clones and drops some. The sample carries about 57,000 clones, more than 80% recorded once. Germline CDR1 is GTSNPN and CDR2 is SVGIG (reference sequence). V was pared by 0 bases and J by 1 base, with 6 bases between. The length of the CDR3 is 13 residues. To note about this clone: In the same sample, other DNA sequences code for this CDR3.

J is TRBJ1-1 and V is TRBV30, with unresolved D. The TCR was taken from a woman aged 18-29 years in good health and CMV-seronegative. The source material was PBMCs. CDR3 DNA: TGTGCCTGGAGTGTGAGAGGGAACACTGAAGCTTTCTTT. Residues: CAWSVRGNTEAFF.